Listed below are T cell receptor beta chains from one sample, sequenced in a study of shared clonotypes between healthy human individuals. Assay used: immunoSEQ multiplex PCR; TCRdb lists only in-frame clones, some missing. The profile covers around 1.4 million clones, with 98% appearing a single time and approximately 0.4% taken by the ten largest. Material: naive CD4+ T cells sorted from blood. The source is a man aged 25 to 40 in good health. CDR3s include the opening cysteine and the closing phenylalanine or tryptophan. Fields, in order: CDR3 length, V gene, J gene, CDR3 protein.

16	TRBV27	TRBJ2-7	CASSARGGGRIYEQYF
13	TRBV7-3	TRBJ1-5	CASSLNSNQPQHF
14	TRBV18	TRBJ2-2	CASSSLASDGELFF
12	TRBV11-2	TRBJ2-1	CASSLELGEQFF
15	TRBV5-1	TRBJ2-1	CASSSRTGSYNEQFF
12	TRBV28	TRBJ2-3	CASSSTLDTQYF
15	TRBV5-4	TRBJ1-4	CASSFGTIRNEKLFF
12	TRBV19	TRBJ1-2	CASSMARGGYTF
18	TRBV11-2	TRBJ2-6	CASSLGRTVVSGANVLTF
12	TRBV2	TRBJ2-2	CARGTGAGELFF
13	TRBV10-3	TRBJ2-7	CAIRQGSGYEQYF
15	TRBV28	TRBJ2-5	CASSLWGSSQETQYF
17	TRBV2	TRBJ2-6	CASHVTGGASGANVLTF
15	TRBV18	TRBJ1-5	CASSKGRNSNQPQHF
18	TRBV5-8	TRBJ1-5	CASSSYPAGGYSNQPQHF
15	TRBV7-9	TRBJ1-1	CASSPDRGRNTEAFF
16	TRBV9	TRBJ2-7	CASSRFVGRPPYEQYF
14	TRBV18	TRBJ1-5	CASSPGAGYQPQHF
15	TRBV6-6	TRBJ2-7	CASSFTETFSYEQYF
17	TRBV5-4	TRBJ2-1	CASSFGAGQAAHNEQFF
12	TRBV6-5	TRBJ1-2	CASRDRVYGYTF
16	TRBV5-1	TRBJ2-3	CASSLLGQGPSDTQYF
13	TRBV9	TRBJ2-1	CASSVDRGHEQFF
14	TRBV28	TRBJ2-7	CASSSRTGNYEQYF
18	TRBV27	TRBJ1-5	CASSQTGGKGNSNQPQHF
13	TRBV7-2	TRBJ1-2	CASSFSLVGGYTF
13	TRBV5-4	TRBJ2-7	CASGYSGSYEQYF
16	TRBV7-2	TRBJ2-7	CASSASLGRPLYEQYF
13	TRBV11-2	TRBJ2-5	CASSLDSKETQYF
15	TRBV6-5	TRBJ1-3	CASRLRRSSGNTIYF
15	TRBV30	TRBJ2-1	CAWSPSGTSEGEQFF
12	TRBV28	TRBJ2-5	CASSPLRETQYF
15	TRBV15	TRBJ2-1	CATSRTGGAYNEQFF
12	TRBV2	TRBJ2-3	CASSEARDTQYF
15	TRBV5-1	TRBJ2-1	CASSSGEGDSSPSFF
13	TRBV6-6	TRBJ2-3	CASNGGPTDTQYF
12	TRBV5-1	TRBJ2-2	CASSLWAGELFF
14	TRBV5-1	TRBJ2-1	CASSAGHRADEQFF
15	TRBV29-1	TRBJ1-1	CSVVGRTERFTEAFF
15	TRBV7-2	TRBJ2-5	CASSDGTGLQETQYF
15	TRBV7-9	TRBJ2-7	CASTRPGLATNEQYF
12	TRBV18	TRBJ2-3	CASSPTGDTQYF
15	TRBV15	TRBJ2-7	CATSRTRDLTYEQYF
11	TRBV4-1	TRBJ2-3	CASSRGGTQYF
16	TRBV29-1	TRBJ2-3	CSVEEGLAVRGDTQYF
14	TRBV6-5	TRBJ1-4	CASSLTPTNEKLFF